Included here is one T cell receptor (beta chain) sequence, with context. This sample was taken from a study of T-cell reconstitution after alpha-beta-depleted transplantation in children. This sample's TCRbeta library carried unique molecular identifier barcodes. TCRdb re-derived calls from the PCR reads in MiXCR, one entry per CDR3 protein. The sample records some 490,000 distinct CDR3 sequences, approximately 12% being singletons. V gave up 6 bases and J gave up 5 bases, with 21 bases separating them. Germline V lookup: CDR1 LNHDA, CDR2 SQIVND (reference sequence). The CDR3 consists of 16 residues.

The source is a human donor who donated a stem cell graft to a child with combined immunodeficiency. Sequencing used PBMCs from the stem cell graft donor, obtained from the stem cell graft. The chain combines TRBV19 with TRBJ2-3; D might be TRBD1 or TRBD2, each matching 6 bases. As DNA, the CDR3 is TGTGCCAGTAGCCTGGGGTCGAGCCGGGGGCAAGATACGCAGTATTTT. This gives the protein CASSLGSSRGQDTQYF. The full variable domain, rest sourced from reference TRBV19 and TRBJ2-3, is DGGITQSPKYLFRKEGQNVTLSCEQNLNHDAMYWYRQDPGQGLRLIYYSQIVNDFQKGDIAEGYSVSREKKESFPLTVTSAQKNPTAFYLCASSLGSSRGQDTQYFGPGTRLTVL.